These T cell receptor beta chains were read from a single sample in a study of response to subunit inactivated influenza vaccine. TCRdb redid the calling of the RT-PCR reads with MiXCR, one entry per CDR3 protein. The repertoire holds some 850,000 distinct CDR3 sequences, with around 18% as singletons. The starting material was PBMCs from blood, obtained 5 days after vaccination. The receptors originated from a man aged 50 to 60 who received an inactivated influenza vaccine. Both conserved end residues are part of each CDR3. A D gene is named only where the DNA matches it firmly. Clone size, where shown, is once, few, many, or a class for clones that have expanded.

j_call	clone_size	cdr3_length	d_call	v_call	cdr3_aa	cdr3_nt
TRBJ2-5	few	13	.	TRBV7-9	CASSFGPGETQYF	TGTGCCAGCAGCTTCGGACCGGGAGAGACCCAGTACTTC
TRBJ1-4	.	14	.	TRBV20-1	CSATPDSYNEKLFF	TGCAGTGCTACTCCGGACAGCTACAATGAAAAACTGTTTTTT
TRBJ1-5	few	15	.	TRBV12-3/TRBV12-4	CASSADAGVNQPQHF	TGTGCCAGCAGTGCCGATGCGGGGGTCAATCAGCCCCAGCATTTT
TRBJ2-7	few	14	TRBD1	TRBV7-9	CASRGGQGDYEQYF	TGTGCCAGCAGGGGGGGACAGGGTGACTACGAGCAGTACTTC
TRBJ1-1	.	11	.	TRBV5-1	CASSTDTEAFF	TGCGCCAGCAGCACCGACACTGAAGCTTTCTTT
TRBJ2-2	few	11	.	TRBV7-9	CASSWTGELFF	TGTGCCAGCAGCTGGACCGGGGAGCTGTTTTTT
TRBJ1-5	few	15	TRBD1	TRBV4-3	CASSQDDRGNQPQHF	TGCGCCAGCAGCCAAGACGACAGGGGTAATCAGCCCCAGCATTTT
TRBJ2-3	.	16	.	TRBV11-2	CASSWSRGRSQDTQYF	TGTGCCAGCAGCTGGAGTCGGGGGCGCAGTCAGGATACGCAGTATTTT
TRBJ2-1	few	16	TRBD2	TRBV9	CASSSLGAGVGNEQFF	TGTGCCAGCAGCTCCCTCGGGGCGGGAGTGGGTAATGAGCAGTTCTTC
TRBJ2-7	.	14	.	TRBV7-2	CASSLRDQIYEQYF	TGTGCCAGCAGCTTAAGGGACCAGATATACGAGCAGTACTTC
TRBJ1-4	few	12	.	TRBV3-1	CASGGRGEKLFF	TGTGCCAGCGGGGGGAGAGGTGAAAAACTGTTTTTT
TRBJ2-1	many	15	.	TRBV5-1	CASSLGDFSYNEQFF	TGCGCCAGCAGCTTGGGGGACTTCTCCTACAATGAGCAGTTCTTC
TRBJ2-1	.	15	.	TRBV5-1	CASSPGPSSWNEQFF	TGCGCCAGCAGCCCGGGACCCAGTTCGTGGAATGAGCAGTTCTTC
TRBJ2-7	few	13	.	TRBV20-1	CSATSPGLYEQYF	TGCAGTGCTACCAGTCCGGGGCTTTACGAGCAGTACTTC
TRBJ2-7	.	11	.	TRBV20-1	CSARGLAEQYF	TGCAGTGCTAGAGGGCTAGCGGAGCAGTACTTC
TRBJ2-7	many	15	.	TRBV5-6	CASSLSRRRGYEQYF	TGTGCCAGCAGCTTATCCCGGCGGCGAGGCTACGAGCAGTACTTC
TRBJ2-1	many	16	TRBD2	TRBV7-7	CASSSQPGLAYNEQFF	TGTGCCAGCAGCTCTCAACCGGGACTAGCGTACAATGAGCAGTTCTTC
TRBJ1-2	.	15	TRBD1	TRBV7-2	CASSLSGGTGYGYTF	TGTGCCAGCAGCTTATCTGGTGGGACAGGGTATGGCTACACCTTC
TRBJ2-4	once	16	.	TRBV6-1	CASSVLTSFGKNIQYF	TGTGCCAGCAGCGTCCTGACTAGTTTTGGGAAAAACATTCAGTACTTC
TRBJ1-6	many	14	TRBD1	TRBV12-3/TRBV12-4	CASSLSGGNSPLHF	TGCGCCAGCAGCTTGTCAGGGGGTAATTCACCCCTCCACTTT
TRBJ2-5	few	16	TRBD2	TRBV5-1	CASSSGLAGAQETQYF	TGCGCCAGCAGCTCCGGACTAGCGGGGGCCCAAGAGACCCAGTACTTC
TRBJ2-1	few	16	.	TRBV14	CASSLSLYSSYNEQFF	TGTGCCAGCAGCCTTTCCCTATACAGCTCCTACAATGAGCAGTTCTTC
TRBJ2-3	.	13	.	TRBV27	CASSLRLGGPRYF	TGTGCCAGCAGTTTACGGCTTGGGGGTCCCAGGTATTTT
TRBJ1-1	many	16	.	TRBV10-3	CAISEDSNTLNTEAFF	TGTGCCATCAGTGAAGACTCCAACACATTGAACACTGAAGCTTTCTTT
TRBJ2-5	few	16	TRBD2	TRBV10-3	CAIASGLDMRLETQYF	TGTGCCATCGCTAGCGGGTTGGATATGAGACTAGAGACCCAGTACTTC
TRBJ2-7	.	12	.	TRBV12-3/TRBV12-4	CASSWVRYEQYF	TGTGCCAGCAGTTGGGTCAGGTACGAGCAGTACTTC
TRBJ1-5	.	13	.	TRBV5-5	CASSLRVAQPQHF	TGTGCCAGCAGCTTGAGGGTTGCACAGCCCCAGCATTTT
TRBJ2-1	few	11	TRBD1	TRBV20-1	CSATGGHEQFF	TGCAGTGCCACAGGGGGACATGAGCAGTTCTTC
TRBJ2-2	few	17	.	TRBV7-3	CASSLTPAPANTGELFF	TGTGCCAGCAGCTTAACACCAGCCCCAGCGAACACCGGGGAGCTGTTTTTT
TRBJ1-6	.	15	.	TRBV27	CASSSHDTDGVPLHF	TGTGCCAGCAGTTCCCACGATACCGACGGGGTACCCCTCCACTTT
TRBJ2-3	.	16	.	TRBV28	CASSFPPFKSTDTQYF	TGTGCCAGCAGTTTTCCCCCCTTTAAATCGACAGATACGCAGTATTTT
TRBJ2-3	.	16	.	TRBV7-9	CASSRGLAESTDTQYF	TGTGCCAGCAGCAGAGGGCTGGCAGAGAGCACAGATACGCAGTATTTT
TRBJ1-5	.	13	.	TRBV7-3	CASSSTVDQPQHF	TGTGCCAGCAGCTCGACGGTGGATCAGCCCCAGCATTTT
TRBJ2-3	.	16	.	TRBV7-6	CASSYSTGLITDTQYF	TGTGCCAGCAGCTACTCTACAGGGCTGATAACAGATACGCAGTATTTT
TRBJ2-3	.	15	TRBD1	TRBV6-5	CASSTSGGYVDTQYF	TGTGCCAGCAGTACTTCAGGGGGCTATGTGGATACGCAGTATTTT
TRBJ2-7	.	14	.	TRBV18	CASSPRTESLEQYF	TGTGCCAGCTCACCACGGACAGAATCCTTGGAGCAGTACTTC
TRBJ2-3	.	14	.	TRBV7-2	CASSSGLFTDTQYF	TGTGCCAGCAGCTCCGGTCTCTTCACAGATACGCAGTATTTT